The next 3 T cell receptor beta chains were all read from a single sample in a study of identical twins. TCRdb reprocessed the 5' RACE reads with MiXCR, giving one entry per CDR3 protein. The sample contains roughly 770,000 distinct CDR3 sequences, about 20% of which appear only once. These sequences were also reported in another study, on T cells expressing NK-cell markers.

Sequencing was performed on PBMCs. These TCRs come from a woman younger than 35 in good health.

The CDR3 DNA reads as TGCAGTGCTAGCTTACTAGCGGGAGCGGACAATGAGCAGTTCTTC. Translated: CSASLLAGADNEQFF. V gene TRBV20-1 combines with J gene TRBJ2-1, with 11 positions matching TRBD2. The CDR3 contains 15 residues. Germline CDR1 is DFQATT and CDR2 is SNEGSKA (reference sequence). V trimming: 3 bases; J trimming: 5 bases; junction bases outside the gene matches: 6.

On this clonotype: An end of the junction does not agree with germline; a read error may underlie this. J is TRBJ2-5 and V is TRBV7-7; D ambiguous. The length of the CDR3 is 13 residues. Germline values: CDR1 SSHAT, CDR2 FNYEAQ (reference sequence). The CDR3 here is CASSFNLLETQYF. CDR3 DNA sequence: TGTGCTAGCAGCTTTAACCTCCTCGAGACCCAGTACTTC.

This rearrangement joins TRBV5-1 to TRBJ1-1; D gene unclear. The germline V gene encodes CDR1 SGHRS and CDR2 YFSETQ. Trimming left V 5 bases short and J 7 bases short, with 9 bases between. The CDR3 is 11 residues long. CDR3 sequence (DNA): TGCGCCAGCAGGGCAGGCCTTGAAGCTTTCTTT. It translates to CASRAGLEAFF.